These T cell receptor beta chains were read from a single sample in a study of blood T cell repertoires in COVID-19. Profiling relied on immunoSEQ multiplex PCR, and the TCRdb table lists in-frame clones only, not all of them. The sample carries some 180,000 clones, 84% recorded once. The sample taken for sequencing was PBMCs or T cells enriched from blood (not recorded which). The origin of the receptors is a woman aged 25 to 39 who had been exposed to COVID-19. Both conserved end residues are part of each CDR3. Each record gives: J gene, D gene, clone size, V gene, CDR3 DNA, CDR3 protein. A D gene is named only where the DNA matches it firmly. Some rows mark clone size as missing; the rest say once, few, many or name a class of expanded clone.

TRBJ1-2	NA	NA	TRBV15	TGTGCCACCAGCAGAGTGCGACAGGGCTACACCTTC	CATSRVRQGYTF
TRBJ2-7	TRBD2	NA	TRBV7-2	TGTGCCAGCAGCTTTCCTGGCGGGGGGGCCTCCTACGAGCAGTACTTC	CASSFPGGGASYEQYF
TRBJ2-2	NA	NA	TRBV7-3	TGTGCCAGCAGCTTAGGACATTTCACCGGGGAGCTGTTTTTT	CASSLGHFTGELFF
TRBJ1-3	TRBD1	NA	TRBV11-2	TGTGCCAGCAGCTTTACAGGGGGTGGAAACACCATATATTTT	CASSFTGGGNTIYF
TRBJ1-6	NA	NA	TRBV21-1	TGTGCCAGCAGCGCTCGGGACAGGGCGGTAAATTCACCCCTCCACTTT	CASSARDRAVNSPLHF
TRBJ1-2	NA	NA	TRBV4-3	TGCGCCAGCAGCCAAGATTCAGGACCACCTAGCGGGTATGGCTACACCTTC	CASSQDSGPPSGYGYTF
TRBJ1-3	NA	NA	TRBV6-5	TGTGCCAGCAGTTCCCTTTTGGGGGCGAGGGGAAACACCATATATTTT	CASSSLLGARGNTIYF
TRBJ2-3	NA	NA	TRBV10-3	TGTGCCATCAGTGGGACATCCTCTAGCACAGATACGCAGTATTTT	CAISGTSSSTDTQYF
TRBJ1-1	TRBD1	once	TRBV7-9	TGTGCCAGCAGCCTCGGGCAGGGGGCTGAAGCTTTCTTT	CASSLGQGAEAFF
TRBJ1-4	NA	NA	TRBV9	TGTGCCAGCAGCGTAGAAGGAGCGACTAATGAAAAACTGTTTTTT	CASSVEGATNEKLFF
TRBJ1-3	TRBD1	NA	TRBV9	TGTGCCAGCAGCGTAGCAGGGGGCAACTCTGGAAACACCATATATTTT	CASSVAGGNSGNTIYF
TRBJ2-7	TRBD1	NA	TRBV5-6	TGTGCCAGCATCCCTCGTGGGACAGGTCACCACGAGCAGTACTTC	CASIPRGTGHHEQYF
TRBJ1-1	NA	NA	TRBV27	TGTGCCAGCAGTCCCTACTATGATCAGGGCGCCGACTTCGAAGCTTTCTTT	CASSPYYDQGADFEAFF